This T cell receptor (beta chain) was profiled in a study of regulatory T cells in long-lasting Graves disease. Time point specified: newly diagnosed GD, antithyroid drugs for less than 3 months. Researchers made the TCR library from RNA that was extracted from PBMCs. The CDR3 has 21 residues. Looked up from germline, CDR1 is LGHDT and CDR2 is YNNKEL (reference sequence). With 3 bases clipped from V and 4 bases from J, the junction kept 15 bases outside the gene matches. Points from the study as a whole: Public clonotype sharing was higher in persistent than newly diagnosed patients.

Arm-PCR with iRepertoire HTBI primers amplified the CDR3 regions for these TCR beta libraries. TCRdb passed the multiplex PCR reads through MiXCR, listing each CDR3 protein once. Here the sample spans 400,000 to 550,000 distinct CDR3 sequences, over 15% being singletons. This clonotype showed up just a few times. What it recognizes is unknown. A further study also used this sample, focusing on T cells in Graves' hyperthyroidism and ophthalmopathy.

This chain joins TRBV3-1 and TRBJ2-1; the match to TRBD2 covers 16 bases. The sequencing used peripheral blood mononuclear cells (PBMCs), collected at new diagnosis, from a patient treated with antithyroid drugs. The source is a woman in her thirties with Graves disease. As DNA, the CDR3 is TGTGCCAGCAGCCATTATGCGACGGGACTAGCGGGAGGGAGGTTTTACAATGAGCAGTTCTTC. Protein product: CASSHYATGLAGGRFYNEQFF.